The T cell receptor (beta chain) described here comes from a study of T-cell reconstitution after alpha-beta-depleted transplantation in children. This clonotype has a count of ten or more. Its cognate antigen is unknown. Preparation of the TCRbeta library used unique molecular identifiers. TCRdb re-derived calls from the PCR reads in MiXCR, one entry per CDR3 protein. The data show 55,000 to 90,000 distinct CDR3 sequences, with roughly 4.5% seen just once and about 19% held by the top ten. Germline CDR1 LGHNA, CDR2 YNFKEQ. With 4 bases clipped from V and 2 bases from J, the junction kept 8 bases outside the gene matches. The CDR3 sequence is 16 residues long. Study observations and caveats: Most T-cell counts and diversity one year after the transplant came from T cells that were newly produced. The high TCRbeta diversity at day 60 in some patients came from surviving recipient T cells and thymic progenitors. Reports say that about two months after transplant, the alpha-beta T cells came out of several hundred graft clones that had expanded.

Here the sequenced sample was PBMCs, mostly from graft donor cells, taken 180 days after TCRalphabeta/CD19-depleted stem cell transplant. The receptor comes from a boy younger than two who had a stem cell transplant for acute myeloid leukemia, so the T cells may come from the graft donor. The chain uses TRBV4-2 and TRBJ2-3, with 8 bases identical to TRBD1. CDR3: CASSLQGAVTTDTQYF. For the CDR3, the DNA is TGTGCCAGCAGCCTGCAGGGGGCTGTAACCACAGATACGCAGTATTTT.